These T cell receptor beta chains were read from a single sample in a study of blood T cell repertoires in COVID-19. Data came from immunoSEQ multiplex PCR; TCRdb stores just in-frame clones and leaves some out. The sample contains about 12,000 clones, 88% of which appear only once. Sequences were obtained from peripheral blood. These TCRs come from a human donor in a cohort sampled during active COVID-19. Each CDR3 is given with its conserved first and last residue. A D gene is named only where the DNA matches it firmly. Clone size appears in some rows only: once, few, many, or a class for an expanded clone.

abundance,d_gene,v_gene,j_gene,CDR3nt,CDR3aa
.,.,TRBV9,TRBJ2-1,TGTGCCAGCAGCCCTTTAGCGGTAACCTACAATGAGCAGTTCTTC,CASSPLAVTYNEQFF
.,.,TRBV5-5,TRBJ1-3,TGTGCCAGCAGCTTGGATCCAGTGGGAAACACCATATATTTT,CASSLDPVGNTIYF
once,.,TRBV4-1,TRBJ2-2,TGCGCCAGCAGCGGAAACCACAGGGTTGGCGGGGAGCTGTTTTTT,CASSGNHRVGGELFF
.,.,TRBV19,TRBJ1-2,TGTGCCAGTAGTATAGCAGGCAGTTTAACCTATGGCTACACCTTC,CASSIAGSLTYGYTF
.,.,TRBV1,TRBJ1-1,TGCACCAGCAGCCAATGTACTCGTGCTTTCTTT,CTSSQCTRAFF
.,.,TRBV5-8,TRBJ2-6,TGTGCCAGCAGCTTGGGAGAGCACTCTGGGGCCAACGTCCTGACTTTC,CASSLGEHSGANVLTF
.,.,TRBV3-1/TRBV3-2,TRBJ2-3,TGTGCCAGCAGCCAAGGGCGGTCGGGGGGCACAGATACGCAGTATTTT,CASSQGRSGGTDTQYF
.,.,TRBV21-1,TRBJ2-7,TGTGCCAGCAGCTCCTTTGGGACAGCCTCCTACGAGCAGTACTTC,CASSSFGTASYEQYF
.,TRBD1,TRBV5-4,TRBJ1-2,TGTGCCAGCAGCTCGGACAGGGCGCTCTATGGCTACACCTTC,CASSSDRALYGYTF
few,TRBD2,TRBV6-1,TRBJ2-7,TGTGCCAGCAGTGAGCGACTAGCGGGAGGCTACGAGCAGTACTTC,CASSERLAGGYEQYF
.,TRBD2,TRBV29-1,TRBJ2-1,TGCAGCGCTGTGACTAGCGGGGGGTCGAGCTCCTACAATGAGCAGTTCTTC,CSAVTSGGSSSYNEQFF
once,TRBD2,TRBV5-1,TRBJ2-3,TGCGCCAGCAGCTCGTTAGCGGGACCCACAGATACGCAGTATTTT,CASSSLAGPTDTQYF
.,TRBD1,TRBV2,TRBJ1-1,TGTGCCAGCAGTGAAGAGGGGACAGGGATTAACACTGAAGCTTTCTTT,CASSEEGTGINTEAFF
.,TRBD1,TRBV10-3,TRBJ1-6,TGTGCCATCAGTGAGTCGCCCTACGGCAGGGGGAATTCACCCCTCCACTTT,CAISESPYGRGNSPLHF
.,.,TRBV7-2,TRBJ1-1,TGTGCCAGCAGCCGCGGGGGCAGGGGCACTGAAGCTTTCTTT,CASSRGGRGTEAFF
.,TRBD2,TRBV7-2,TRBJ2-1,TGTGCCAGCAGCCCCGATAGCGGGAGCTCCTACAATGAGCAGTTCTTC,CASSPDSGSSYNEQFF
.,.,TRBV29-1,TRBJ1-2,TGCAGCACCCGGGGGACGCCGGTCTATGGCTACACCTTC,CSTRGTPVYGYTF
.,.,TRBV5-6,TRBJ2-3,TGTGCCAGCAGCCGAGACTGGGGCACAGATACGCAGTATTTT,CASSRDWGTDTQYF
.,TRBD1,TRBV7-9,TRBJ2-2,TGTGCCCGGACCGGGACAGAAAACACCGGGGAGCTGTTTTTT,CARTGTENTGELFF
.,.,TRBV21-1,TRBJ1-2,TGTGCCAGCCTCCGCCTCCCTTCATCCCTTATCCGGGTCTCTTATGGCTACACCTTC,CASLRLPSSLIRVSYGYTF
few,TRBD2,TRBV9,TRBJ2-1,TGTGCCAGCAGCGCCGACCCGGGGGGGGCTAATGAGCAGTTCTTC,CASSADPGGANEQFF
few,TRBD1,TRBV27,TRBJ1-5,TGTGCCAGCTCCGACAGGGCCCCCAATCAGCCCCAGCATTTT,CASSDRAPNQPQHF
.,TRBD2,TRBV5-1,TRBJ2-1,TGCGCCAGCAGCTTGGTTCCTAGCGGGAGAGAGAATGAGCAGTTCTTC,CASSLVPSGRENEQFF
once,.,TRBV10-2,TRBJ2-7,TGCGCCAGCAGTGAATTGGGAGGCTGGGGGAACCTCTCCTACGAGCAGTACTTC,CASSELGGWGNLSYEQYF
once,.,TRBV11-2,TRBJ1-1,TGTGCCAGCAGCCCCACAGGGTCTGAAGCTTTCTTT,CASSPTGSEAFF
.,.,TRBV6-6,TRBJ2-1,TGTGCCAGCAGCCGCACGGGGGAGGAATACAATGAGCAGTTCTTC,CASSRTGEEYNEQFF
.,TRBD1,TRBV27,TRBJ2-7,TGTGCCAGCAGTTTAGGGGACAGGGGATTCGACGAGCAGTACTTC,CASSLGDRGFDEQYF
.,.,TRBV5-1,TRBJ1-4,TGCGCCAGCAGTCAGATGGGGCAAGGCGAAAAACTGTTTTTT,CASSQMGQGEKLFF
.,TRBD1,TRBV27,TRBJ2-5,TGTGCCAGCAGTCGGACAGGGTGGGGGCAAGAGACCCAGTACTTC,CASSRTGWGQETQYF
.,TRBD2,TRBV30,TRBJ2-5,TGTGCCTGGGTTACCGGGACTAGCGGGTTAAGGCGAACCCAGTACTTC,CAWVTGTSGLRRTQYF
.,TRBD1,TRBV19,TRBJ2-7,TGTGCCAGTAGAGAAGGGGGCAGTAGCTCGGAGCAGTACTTC,CASREGGSSSEQYF
few,TRBD1,TRBV7-9,TRBJ1-4,TGTGCCAGCAGCTTTACAGGGGGCGCATATGAAAAACTGTTTTTT,CASSFTGGAYEKLFF
.,.,TRBV6-5,TRBJ1-5,TGTGCCAGCAGTAGACAGACAGATCAGCCCCAGCATTTT,CASSRQTDQPQHF
.,.,TRBV30,TRBJ2-6,TGTGCCTGGAGTAGCCAGGCGTTCGGGGCCAACGTCCTGACTTTC,CAWSSQAFGANVLTF
.,TRBD1,TRBV6-6,TRBJ1-5,TGTGCCAGCACCCGGGACAGGGGTTTCAATCAGCCCCAGCATTTT,CASTRDRGFNQPQHF
.,.,TRBV5-1,TRBJ2-2,TGCGCCAGCAGCTTGTCGGGGGGCTTCACCGGGGAGCTGTTTTTT,CASSLSGGFTGELFF
once,.,TRBV9,TRBJ1-1,TGTGCCAGCAGGGGACTGGCCAACACTGAAGCTTTCTTT,CASRGLANTEAFF
.,.,TRBV5-1,TRBJ2-5,TGCGCCAGCAGGGGAACTAGTCGGGAGACCCAGTACTTC,CASRGTSRETQYF
.,TRBD2,TRBV7-9,TRBJ2-1,TGTGCCAGCAGCCCGGGACTAGCGGCACTCCAACATGAGCAGTTCTTC,CASSPGLAALQHEQFF
.,TRBD1,TRBV10-3,TRBJ2-7,TGTGCCACCGGGACAGGGCGGTACGAGCAGTACTTC,CATGTGRYEQYF
.,TRBD2,TRBV13,TRBJ2-3,TGTGCCAGCAGCTTATACGCGGGGGGAGGCACAGATACGCAGTATTTT,CASSLYAGGGTDTQYF
.,TRBD1,TRBV5-1,TRBJ2-2,TGCGCCAGCAGCTTAGGGACAGGGAACACCGGGGAGCTGTTTTTT,CASSLGTGNTGELFF
.,.,TRBV7-9,TRBJ1-5,TGTGCCAGCAGCTACACCCAAAATCAGCCCCAGCATTTT,CASSYTQNQPQHF
.,TRBD2,TRBV4-3,TRBJ2-5,TGCGCCAGCAGCCAAGATTTTTCCGGGGGGCAAGAGACCCAGTACTTC,CASSQDFSGGQETQYF
.,TRBD2,TRBV4-1,TRBJ2-7,TGCGCCAGCAGCCAAGGTCCCACTAGCGGGACCTACGAGCAGTACTTC,CASSQGPTSGTYEQYF
.,TRBD1,TRBV2,TRBJ2-7,TGTGCCAGCAGGACAGGGTCCCACGAGCAGTACTTC,CASRTGSHEQYF
once,.,TRBV13,TRBJ2-5,TGTGCCAGCAGCCCCAACGGGGATAAAGAGACCCAGTACTTC,CASSPNGDKETQYF